This T cell receptor beta chain derives from a study of T cell repertoires in cytomegalovirus infection. Study findings and constraints: Summed public TCR beta family frequency identified CMV carriers bearing the relevant HLA.

This clonotype was found many times. The antigen remains unidentified. TCRdb used MiXCR to reprocess the reads, holding one entry per CDR3 protein. Among tens of thousands of distinct CDR3 sequences, around 27% were seen once, and the ten largest hold roughly three fifths. CDR1 LGHNA and CDR2 YNFKEQ come from the germline V gene. CDR3 size: 14 residues. Trimming took 2 bases from V and 6 from J; bases not matched to a gene: 6. The V and J genes are TRBV4-2 and TRBJ1-1; 7 nucleotides align to TRBD1. This clonotype was sampled from a human donor in good health (CMV status not recorded). Some clones in this sample may be carry-over from other donors' samples. The sequencing here drew on CD8+ T cells from cultured PBMCs, taken from culture after CMV antigen stimulation. The CDR3 nucleotides read TGTGCCAGCAGCCAACCTGACAGGGACCCTGAAGCTTTCTTT. Protein sequence: CASSQPDRDPEAFF.